Listed below are T cell receptor beta chains from one sample, sequenced in a study of vaccination and CD4 T cells after COVID-19. TCRdb redid the calling of the PCR reads with MiXCR, one entry per CDR3 protein. The sample carries more than 4,500 distinct CDR3 sequences, over 35% recorded once. Their target antigens are unknown. The sequenced sample was CD4+ T cells from blood, cultured in vitro. These receptors came from a human donor who had recovered from COVID-19. Each CDR3 is given with its conserved first and last residue. Fields, in order: clone size, V gene, D gene, J gene, CDR3 DNA, CDR3 protein. A D gene is named only where the DNA matches it firmly. The size entry is marked missing in some rows and otherwise reads once, few, many or a size class.

.	TRBV6-1	TRBD2	TRBJ2-3	TGTGCCAGCTACAAATCTAGCGGGGGGCCAACCCCTATCACAGATACGCAGTATTTT	CASYKSSGGPTPITDTQYF
.	TRBV20-1	.	TRBJ1-2	TGCAGTGCTAAAATCTGGACATCCTATGGCTACACCTTC	CSAKIWTSYGYTF
few	TRBV6-4	.	TRBJ1-1	TGTGCCAGCAGTGCATTTGCAGGGGAGACTGAAGCTTTCTTT	CASSAFAGETEAFF
.	TRBV10-1	.	TRBJ2-1	TGCGCCAGCAGTGAGGGAAGCGGTACTGAGCAGTTCTTC	CASSEGSGTEQFF
few	TRBV7-9	TRBD2	TRBJ2-5	TGTGCCAGCAGGGCTAGCGGGGGGGCTACGGAGACCCAGTACTTC	CASRASGGATETQYF
.	TRBV6-1	TRBD1	TRBJ1-2	TGTGCCAGCAGCTCCTGGGACAGGGTTGATGGCTACACCTTC	CASSSWDRVDGYTF
.	TRBV6-1	TRBD1	TRBJ2-7	TGTGCCAGCAGGGGGGGACAGGGCTGGTACGAGCAGTACTTC	CASRGGQGWYEQYF
.	TRBV6-5	.	TRBJ1-1	TGTGCCAGCAGTTACTCTGGTATGCTGAACACTGAAGCTTTCTTT	CASSYSGMLNTEAFF
.	TRBV6-1	TRBD1	TRBJ1-6	TGTGCCAGCAGCCTACTGACTCCCGGGACAGCTTTTTCACCCCTCCACTTT	CASSLLTPGTAFSPLHF
.	TRBV14	.	TRBJ2-4	TGTGCCAGCAGCCAAGGGCTAGCGAGTGGCATTCAGTACTTC	CASSQGLASGIQYF
.	TRBV6-1	.	TRBJ1-1	TGTGCCAGCAGTGCCCAATTCGGTAACACTGAAGCTTTCTTT	CASSAQFGNTEAFF
.	TRBV11-3	TRBD1	TRBJ1-1	TGTGCCAGCAGCCCCGGACAGGGGGACATGAACACTGAAGCTTTCTTT	CASSPGQGDMNTEAFF
few	TRBV10-3	TRBD2	TRBJ2-1	TGTGCCATCAGTGTAATCGGGACTAGCGGGGGCAGTGGGTCCATCTTC	CAISVIGTSGGSGSIF
few	TRBV5-6	.	TRBJ1-3	TGTGCCAGCAGCTTACTTACACCCTCTGGAAACACCATATATTTT	CASSLLTPSGNTIYF
.	TRBV12-3/TRBV12-4	TRBD2	TRBJ2-7	TGTGCCAGCAGTCCCACTAGCGGGAGGGTCTACGAGCAGTACTTC	CASSPTSGRVYEQYF
.	TRBV5-1	.	TRBJ1-1	TGCGCCAGCAGCTTGGGAGTGACGGGCACTGAAGCTTTCTTT	CASSLGVTGTEAFF
few	TRBV21-1	.	TRBJ2-7	TGTGCCAGCAGCAAACCCATTGGCGGGAACACCTACGAGCAGTACTTC	CASSKPIGGNTYEQYF
.	TRBV19	.	TRBJ1-6	TGTGCCAGTAGTATAGGAACGGTTCCGGCCCTCCACTTT	CASSIGTVPALHF
.	TRBV2	TRBD2	TRBJ2-3	TGTGCCAGCAGTACTAGCGGGGGGGCAGATACGCAGTATTTT	CASSTSGGADTQYF
.	TRBV7-9	.	TRBJ1-5	TGTGCCAGCAGCGGAAAAAACCAGCCCCAGCATTTT	CASSGKNQPQHF
medium-sized	TRBV15	TRBD1	TRBJ1-1	TGTGCCACCAGCACGGGACAGAGGGACACTGAAGCTTTCTTT	CATSTGQRDTEAFF
.	TRBV20-1	TRBD2	TRBJ2-7	TGCAGTGCGTGGACCGGGACTACTTACGAGCAGTACTTC	CSAWTGTTYEQYF
.	TRBV24-1	TRBD2	TRBJ2-1	TGTGCCACCAGTGATTTCCTTCCCGGGAGGGCCGGGAGCTCCTACAATGAGCAGTTCTTC	CATSDFLPGRAGSSYNEQFF
few	TRBV6-1	TRBD1	TRBJ2-7	TGTGCCATCTTAGCACTCCGGGACAGGGGCTACGAGCAGTACTTC	CAILALRDRGYEQYF
.	TRBV11-3	.	TRBJ2-2	TGTGCCAGCAGCCCGCGGGTCCCTTCCACCGGGGAGCTGTTTTTT	CASSPRVPSTGELFF
once	TRBV7-3	TRBD2	TRBJ2-1	TGTGCCAGCAGCCCAGGGGCGGGGGGGCCGTACAATGAGCAGTTCTTC	CASSPGAGGPYNEQFF
.	TRBV20-1	.	TRBJ2-7	TGCAGTGCATTCGACGCAACGACGGGAAACGAGCAGTACTTC	CSAFDATTGNEQYF
.	TRBV19	.	TRBJ1-5	TGTGCCAGTAGTATAGGAGATCAGCCCCAGCATTTT	CASSIGDQPQHF
.	TRBV27	.	TRBJ2-1	TGTGCCAGCAGTTTCAGAATGCCATCGACGGAGTGGAATGAGCAGTTCTTC	CASSFRMPSTEWNEQFF
medium-sized	TRBV6-1	TRBD2	TRBJ2-1	TGTGCCAGCAGAGTTACTAGCGGGTCCGGCGATGAGCAGTTCTTC	CASRVTSGSGDEQFF
.	TRBV20-1	.	TRBJ2-4	TGCAGTGCGCAGGGGATGAACATTCAGTACTTC	CSAQGMNIQYF
few	TRBV2	TRBD1	TRBJ1-1	TGTGCCAGCAGACCATGGGTTATTAGACAGGGGAACACTGAAGCTTTCTTT	CASRPWVIRQGNTEAFF
.	TRBV5-1	.	TRBJ2-7	TGCGCCAGCAGCCGCCAGACGGGAACGTCCTACGAGCAGTACTTC	CASSRQTGTSYEQYF
.	TRBV2	.	TRBJ2-5	TGTGCCAGCCTTCGGGGGCAGGGAGAGACCCAGTACTTC	CASLRGQGETQYF
.	TRBV20-1	.	TRBJ1-3	TGCAGTATTATGGAAATCTCTGGAAACACCATATATTTT	CSIMEISGNTIYF
.	TRBV14	.	TRBJ1-3	TGTGCCAGCAGCCAAATGAACTCTGGAAACACCATATATTTT	CASSQMNSGNTIYF
.	TRBV11-3	.	TRBJ1-1	TGTGCCAGCAGCCCACTAGGGCAGGCGAACACTGAAGCTTTCTTT	CASSPLGQANTEAFF
.	TRBV6-7	.	TRBJ2-5	TGTGCCAGCAGTTACTCGGGTTTGGTAAGTCAAGAGACCCAGTACTTC	CASSYSGLVSQETQYF
hyperexpanded	TRBV6-2/TRBV6-3	.	TRBJ1-6	TGTGCCAGCGGCCAGGGATCGGGTAATTCACCCCTCCACTTT	CASGQGSGNSPLHF
few	TRBV19	TRBD2	TRBJ2-4	TGTGCCAGTAGTATGAGGATTAGCGGGATCGGGAAGGAAAACATTCAGTACTTC	CASSMRISGIGKENIQYF
.	TRBV6-4	.	TRBJ1-5	TGTGCCAGCAGTGGCACACCATCTAGCAATCAGCCCCAGCATTTT	CASSGTPSSNQPQHF
few	TRBV7-2	.	TRBJ2-3	TGTGCCAGCAGCTCCACTTCGGTCCTCCCAGATACGCAGTATTTT	CASSSTSVLPDTQYF
large	TRBV20-1	.	TRBJ1-1	TGCAGTGCTCCGAAGCAGGGTTCTGAAGCTTTCTTT	CSAPKQGSEAFF
.	TRBV5-6	TRBD1	TRBJ1-2	TGTGCCAGCAGCTGGCTGACAGGGGGCGGCTACACCTTC	CASSWLTGGGYTF
.	TRBV28	TRBD1	TRBJ1-1	TGTGCCAGCAGTCACGGACAGGGGACTGAAGCTTTCTTT	CASSHGQGTEAFF
.	TRBV11-1	.	TRBJ2-5	TGTGCCAGCAGCCTCGGGGGTGGGGGACGGCAAGAGACCCAGTACTTC	CASSLGGGGRQETQYF
.	TRBV20-1	.	TRBJ2-3	TGCAGTGCTAGTAAAGGGCTAGAGGCAGATACGCAGTATTTT	CSASKGLEADTQYF
.	TRBV20-1	.	TRBJ2-2	TGCAGTGCTGTAATTACAGCCACCGGGGAGCTGTTTTTT	CSAVITATGELFF
.	TRBV6-1	.	TRBJ2-1	TGTGCCAGCACCGGGATGGGGTGGAGTAGCTCCTACAATGAGCAGTTCTTC	CASTGMGWSSSYNEQFF
.	TRBV7-2	TRBD2	TRBJ2-5	TGTGCCAGCAGCTCGAAACTAGCGGGAGTAGAGACCCAGTACTTC	CASSSKLAGVETQYF
.	TRBV4-1	.	TRBJ2-3	TGCGCCAGCAGCCAGAGTCAAACACCAGATACGCAGTATTTT	CASSQSQTPDTQYF
.	TRBV12-3/TRBV12-4	TRBD1	TRBJ1-1	TGTGCCAGCAGTTCGTCCGGGACAGGGACCTTAGAAGCTTTCTTT	CASSSSGTGTLEAFF